One sample yielded the 5 T cell receptor beta chains listed below, sequenced in a study of a mutant IDH1 vaccine in newly diagnosed glioma. TCRdb keeps only in-frame clones here, not all; method: immunoSEQ multiplex PCR. The sample has roughly 60,000 clones, roughly 85% seen once; the top ten hold approximately 3.7%. For these receptors, no antigen is known. The time point here: week 23, last vaccination. The vaccine gave 300 ug of a 20-mer mutant IDH1 peptide subcutaneously per dose. Sequenced here: PBMCs, sampled from a glioma patient whose treatment included an IDH1 peptide vaccine. The receptors stem from a man younger than 45 with glioma.

The chain uses TRBV5-1 and TRBJ2-2; the match to TRBD1 covers 8 bases. Germline V CDR1 and CDR2: SGHRS, YFSETQ. The V gene end was trimmed by 6 bases and the J gene end by 3 bases; junction bases not matched to a gene: 10. The CDR3 length is 16 residues. CDR3 sequence: CASTPLDRGYTGELFF. CDR3 DNA sequence: TGCGCCAGCACTCCTCTTGACAGGGGCTACACCGGGGAGCTGTTTTTT. Full variable domain (missing parts from reference TRBV5-1 and TRBJ2-2): KAGVTQTPRYLIKTRGQQVTLSCSPISGHRSVSWYQQTPGQGLQFLFEYFSETQRNKGNFPGRFSGRQFSNSRSEMNVSTLELGDSALYLCASTPLDRGYTGELFFGEGSRLTVL.

The rearrangement joins TRBV29-1 to TRBJ2-1, with D possibly being TRBD2 (5 bases). Between the trimmed V and J ends, which lost 2 bases and 9 bases, there was a span of 20 bases. Per germline, CDR1 SQVTM and CDR2 ANQGSEA. The CDR3 covers 15 residues. For the CDR3, the DNA is TGCAGCGTTGAACAAGGTGAGGGCTCGGGCGGTGAGCAGTTCTTC. This encodes CSVEQGEGSGGEQFF.

This chain connects TRBV29-1 to TRBJ2-7; D perhaps matches TRBD1 (5 bases). Per the germline V gene, CDR1 is SQVTM and CDR2 is ANQGSEA. V lost 6 bases and J lost 0, with 9 bases in between. The CDR3 sequence is 12 residues long. The CDR3 DNA is TGCAGCGTCCTTGACAGCTCCTACGAGCAGTACTTC. Amino acid sequence: CSVLDSSYEQYF.

The J gene is TRBJ1-1, the V gene TRBV11-2; the D is unclear. Germline assignment: CDR1 SGHAT and CDR2 FQNNGV. The ends were cut back, 3 bases at V and 1 base at J, with 9 bases in the middle. The CDR3 spans 14 residues. The CDR3 spells CASSLANTNTEAFF. The CDR3, as DNA: TGTGCCAGCAGCTTGGCGAACACGAACACTGAAGCTTTCTTT.

The chain uses TRBV19 and TRBJ1-6; the D is unclear. In germline, CDR1 is LNHDA, CDR2 SQIVND (reference sequence). V was clipped by 8 bases and J by 3 bases, with 5 bases between them. The CDR3 loop spans 12 amino acids. The DNA for the CDR3 is TGTGCCAGTTGCCGCTATAATTCACCCCTCCACTTT. Residues: CASCRYNSPLHF. Full variable domain (remainder filled in from reference TRBV19 and TRBJ1-6): DGGITQSPKYLFRKEGQNVTLSCEQNLNHDAMYWYRQDPGQGLRLIYYSQIVNDFQKGDIAEGYSVSREKKESFPLTVTSAQKNPTAFYLCASCRYNSPLHFGNGTRLTVT.